There are a few counts of the clone carrying this TCR beta chain. The antigen remains unidentified. The data were taken from a study of blood T cells in healthy people across ages. Across the whole study: Template switching retrieved approximately one barcoded beta molecule for each two T cells.

Whole-study findings and limits: A strong correlation was seen between TCR beta diversity and naive T cell percentage. It was the long-lived donors that had more naive CD4+ cells and higher diversity than aged donors.

Primed by a sample-barcoded 5' primer and a J-beta primer mix, a second PCR proceeded for roughly 7 to 12 cycles. TCRdb redid the calling of the 5' RACE reads with MiXCR, one entry per CDR3 protein. The sample lists 1.5 million to 2 million distinct CDR3 sequences, approximately 40% seen once, with 23% in the top ten. The amount of total RNA extracted per sample was at least 6 micrograms. The CDR3 is 13 residues long. Trimming removed 5 bases at V and 6 bases at J, with 12 bases between. CDR1 and CDR2 (germline): SNHLY, FYNNEI. The chain links TRBV2 to TRBJ2-3; D might be TRBD2 (5 bases). The sequenced sample was blood. The source of this sequence is a human donor in good health. CDR3: CASSFTGSDTQYF. DNA for the CDR3: TGTGCCAGCAGTTTTACGGGGTCGGATACGCAGTATTTT.